A single sample gave rise to the 19 T cell receptor beta chains below, sequenced in a study of response to subunit inactivated influenza vaccine. TCRdb re-analysed the RT-PCR reads in MiXCR, keeping a single row per CDR3 protein. The sample carries 450,000 to 500,000 distinct CDR3 sequences, approximately 10% recorded once. The sample in question was PBMCs from blood, obtained 40 to 50 days after vaccination. The source of these receptors is a man aged 50 to 60 who received an inactivated influenza vaccine.

This sequence joins TRBV6-2 or TRBV6-3 and TRBJ2-3; TRBD1 aligns across 10 bases. Germline V gives CDR1 MNHEY, CDR2 SVGEGT. The CDR3 length is 15 residues. The V and J ends lost 7 bases and 5 bases, in that order; junction bases with no gene match: 9. The CDR3, as DNA: TGTGCCAGCAAACCCCGGACAGGGGGGATAGATACGCAGTATTTT. This encodes CASKPRTGGIDTQYF.

This clonotype was detected ten times or more. The chain uses TRBV7-3 and TRBJ2-2; perhaps TRBD2 as D (5 bases). The CDR3 spans 13 residues. V shed 5 bases and J shed 5 bases, with 9 bases lying between them. The germline V gene has CDR1 SGHTA and CDR2 FQGTGA. The CDR3 DNA follows: TGTGCCAGCAGCGCACGCGGGACCGGGGAGCTGTTTTTT. It is translated as CASSARGTGELFF.

There are a few counts of this clonotype. The chain couples TRBV6-5 to TRBJ1-2, with D possibly being TRBD1 (5 bases). The CDR3 is made up of 15 amino acids. The V end was cut by 0 bases, the J end by 2 bases, with 10 bases between. Germline-derived CDR1 and CDR2 are MNHEY and SVGAGI. The CDR3 protein is CASSYSRAGNYGYTF. In DNA, the CDR3 is TGTGCCAGCAGTTACTCGAGGGCAGGGAACTATGGCTACACCTTC.

The rearrangement links TRBV4-1 to TRBJ1-5; TRBD1 agrees at 10 bases. V dropped 4 bases and J dropped 6; count of bases not matched to a gene: 6. Germline-derived CDR1 and CDR2 are MGHRA and YSYEKL. This CDR3 spans 15 amino acids. CDR3 sequence: CASSPGQGMGQPQHF. Here the CDR3 DNA reads TGCGCCAGCAGCCCGGGACAGGGGATGGGTCAGCCCCAGCATTTT.

This clonotype came up many times. The rearrangement links TRBV7-2 to TRBJ1-4; 8 bases agree with TRBD1. The germline V gene has CDR1 SGHTA and CDR2 FQGNSA. CDR3 length equals 15 residues. Losses at the gene ends were 0 bases for V and 8 bases for J; bases not matched to a gene: 5. As DNA, the CDR3 is TGTGCCAGCAGCTTAGCAAGGACAGGGAACGAAAAACTGTTTTTT. Amino acids: CASSLARTGNEKLFF.

This clonotype was detected only a few times. The CDR3 spells CASSQVGQTSYEQYF. As DNA, the CDR3 is TGCGCCAGCAGCCAAGTCGGTCAGACCTCCTACGAGCAGTACTTC. The chain uses TRBV4-1 and TRBJ2-7, with D uncertain. The CDR3 loop spans 15 amino acids. Deletions cut 1 base from V and 0 bases from J, with 10 bases between. CDR1 is MGHRA, CDR2 YSYEKL, per germline.

The CDR3 DNA follows: TGCAGTGCCCCCCCGGGATCGGTAAACATTCAGTACTTC. It yields the protein CSAPPGSVNIQYF. The genes are TRBV20-1 and TRBJ2-4, with D possibly TRBD2 on 5 matching bases. The CDR3 is made up of 13 amino acids. Trimming stripped 6 bases from V and 6 bases from J, with 15 bases between. Per germline, CDR1 DFQATT and CDR2 SNEGSKA (reference sequence).

This clonotype showed up just a few times. The junction differs from germline at one of its ends, possibly a read error. The rearrangement joins TRBV20-1 to TRBJ2-1; D not resolved. This CDR3 region has 11 residues. From germline, CDR1 is DFQATT and CDR2 SNEGSKA (reference sequence). CDR3 nucleotides: TGCAGTGCGAGAGGAGAAAATGAGCAGTTCTTC. Residues: CSARGENEQFF.

The V and J genes are TRBV9 and TRBJ2-7; 13 bases are a match to TRBD2. Germline CDR1 reads SGDLS; CDR2 reads YYNGEE. Losses at the gene ends were 2 bases for V and 5 bases for J; bases not matched to a gene: 4. The CDR3 is made up of 15 amino acids. CDR3 DNA: TGTGCCAGCAGCGTCGGACTAGCGGGGGACGACGAGCAGTACTTC. Its protein product is CASSVGLAGDDEQYF.

The chain combines TRBV5-1 with TRBJ2-5; D is possibly TRBD2 (5 bases). Trimming left V 1 base short and J 5 bases short, with 9 bases between. CDR3 length: 13 amino acids. The germline gives CDR1 SGHRS, CDR2 YFSETQ. The CDR3 region is CASSLTRAETQYF. The CDR3 region has the DNA TGCGCCAGCAGCTTGACTAGAGCGGAGACCCAGTACTTC.

The chain links TRBV5-6 to TRBJ2-7; D might be TRBD1 (5 bases). The CDR3 consists of 12 residues. Germline V CDR1 and CDR2: SGHDT, YYEEEE. V was shortened by 4 bases and J by 7 bases, with 12 bases between the two germline ends. The CDR3 bases are TGTGCCAGCAGCGCAGGACAAGAGGAGCAGTACTTC. Residues: CASSAGQEEQYF.

This sequence joins TRBV4-3 and TRBJ2-2, with D tentatively TRBD2 (6 bases). Looked up from germline, CDR1 is LGHNA and CDR2 is YSLEER. V was cut by 0 bases and J by 0 bases, with 11 bases left in between. The CDR3 covers 17 residues. CDR3 DNA: TGCGCCAGCAGCCAAGATATCCTAGCGCCGAACACCGGGGAGCTGTTTTTT. Amino acids: CASSQDILAPNTGELFF.

This clonotype was detected a few times. The CDR3 region has the DNA TGCAGTGCTAGGACTTCTACAGGCAACCCTGGAAACACCATATATTTT. Translated, it gives CSARTSTGNPGNTIYF. The chain links TRBV20-1 to TRBJ1-3, with a possible D match to TRBD1 (5 bases). The CDR3 spans 16 residues. V gave up 3 bases and J gave up 2 bases, with 17 bases separating them. Germline V lookup: CDR1 DFQATT, CDR2 SNEGSKA (reference sequence).

J is TRBJ2-1 and V is TRBV4-1, with D possibly matching TRBD1 (5 bases). With 0 bases removed from V and 5 bases from J, the gap between germline ends came to 11 bases. The CDR3 has 15 residues. Germline CDR1 reads MGHRA; CDR2 reads YSYEKL. CDR3 nucleotides: TGCGCCAGCAGCCAAGACGCGCAGGGCCACAATGAGCAGTTCTTC. It is translated as CASSQDAQGHNEQFF.

This clonotype was found a few times. The chain uses TRBV7-2 and TRBJ1-4, with 8 bases that match TRBD1. Trimming took 8 bases from V and 8 from J; bases not matched to a gene: 19. CDR3 length: 17 amino acids. The germline gives CDR1 SGHTA, CDR2 FQGNSA. The CDR3 reads CASALQARGRLGEKLFF. CDR3 bases: TGTGCCAGCGCCCTTCAGGCCAGGGGGCGCCTGGGGGAAAAACTGTTTTTT.

DNA of the CDR3: TGTGCCAGCAGCCCCCAGGGTGAGGGCACAGATACGCAGTATTTT. Encoded protein: CASSPQGEGTDTQYF. This chain uses TRBV6-1 with TRBJ2-3; tentatively, D is TRBD1 (5 bases). Germline-derived CDR1 and CDR2 are MNHNS and SASEGT. The germline V and J ends were trimmed by 6 bases and 1 base, with 14 bases remaining between them. The CDR3 has 15 residues.

Many counts were recorded for this clonotype. The V call is TRBV20-1, the J call TRBJ2-7; no definite D call. Looked up from germline, CDR1 is DFQATT and CDR2 is SNEGSKA (reference sequence). Trimming cost V 5 bases and J 2 bases, with 16 bases left between them. The CDR3 loop spans 14 amino acids. CDR3 DNA sequence: TGCAGTGCTCCGCTCCTGGCAGGAGCCTACGAGCAGTACTTC. This gives the protein CSAPLLAGAYEQYF.

The J gene is TRBJ1-5, the V gene TRBV6-1; D remains unclear. V shed 7 bases and J shed 1 base, with 8 bases lying between them. The CDR3 loop spans 13 amino acids. From germline, CDR1 is MNHNS and CDR2 SASEGT. CDR3 region: CASKQPSNQPQHF. In DNA, the CDR3 is TGTGCCAGCAAGCAGCCAAGCAATCAGCCCCAGCATTTT.

This clonotype was seen many times. The genes are TRBV12-3 or TRBV12-4 and TRBJ2-7, with TRBD1 matching over 9 bases. The ends lost 5 bases at V and 5 bases at J; junction bases unmatched: 7. The length of the CDR3 is 14 residues. CDR3 in amino acids: CASSRRQGGDEQYF. CDR3 bases: TGTGCCAGCAGTCGAAGACAGGGGGGCGACGAGCAGTACTTC.